This T cell receptor beta chain appears in the sequencing data of a study of shared clonotypes between healthy human individuals (dated by TCRdb to about 2020). General notes on the study: The cohort included three men and a couple of women between 18 and 49 years of age. Leukapheresis yielded between about 0.85 and 9.5 billion PBMCs per donor. For each donor, CD4 naive and CD4 memory were each given three plates, CD8 naive was given two plates, and CD8 memory was given one plate. To increase sequencing depth and limit assay-specific biases, TCR repertoire library preparation and sequencing were carried out by different laboratories using diverse techniques. Blood TCR repertoires of a handful of healthy adults were deeply sequenced to estimate repertoire size and the extent of clonotype sharing between individuals. Results the study describes overall, beyond this receptor: Larger estimated clonotype richness was generally found for naive subsets than for memory subsets. Based on pairwise subsampling, the degree of clonotype sharing among donors was expected to be affected by sequencing depth. Even with the large sequencing depth, rarefaction of the sorted-subset datasets indicated that sequencing was incomplete. Because the study included only a small number of donors, the genetic and exposure-history diversity represented was limited. Sharing across several donors was observed for around 4.8% of naive CD4, over 3% of naive CD8, about 2.3% of memory CD4, and roughly 0.43% of memory CD8 clonotypes. Sampling was limited to blood, and TCR repertoires in tissue likely differ from TCR repertoires in blood. Clonotypes shared by all four sorted-subset donors showed higher generation probabilities than non-shared clonotypes.

Healthy HIV-negative adults with no recently reported acute infections or vaccinations were included as donors. Every donor was a Caucasian adult residing in Nashville, Tennessee, USA. CD4+ T cells were enriched through magnetic negative selection, after which naive cells were positively selected on CD45RA and the remaining negative fraction served as the memory subset. Blood was obtained by leukapheresis, after which PBMCs were separated by Ficoll-Histopaque density gradient centrifugation and cryopreserved in liquid nitrogen vapor phase. Analytical flow cytometry was used to check the purity and quantity of every magnetically sorted T cell population. From each sorted fraction, genomic DNA was isolated and quantified by UV absorbance on a Nanodrop 2000c. On this clone itself: Its antigen remains undetermined. Base qualities were left out, and no much larger clone turns up one base away.

TCR CDR3 regions were amplified from genomic DNA by multiplex PCR using the deep immunoSEQ assay. For each cell subset, the extracted genomic DNA was distributed evenly across all wells of several immunoSEQ 96-well plates, and each plate served as one replicate. For sorted subsets, around 200 ng genomic DNA, equal to tens of thousands of T cell genomes, was loaded into each replicate PCR. The purified libraries were quantified using a Qubit 3.0 fluorometer, sized with a Bioanalyzer 2100, and then quantified again using the KAPA Library Quantification kit. Every immunoSEQ 96-well plate was sequenced on a dedicated single-read 150-cycle Illumina NextSeq 550 flow cell. As for the original processing: Because only junctional sequences without quality scores were contained in the immunoSEQ output, filtering matching that applied to full-length reads could not be performed. Sequences were annotated with PyIR, a Python wrapper for IgBLAST v1.9, and V/J genes and CDR3 were assigned using IMGT germline references. Reads were removed for weak V/J assignments (E-value above 1e-6), missing CDR3, stop codons, out-of-frame junctions, or ambiguous translated residues. V3J clonotypes were defined as sequences sharing an identical inferred V gene, J gene, and CDR3 amino acid sequence. Percentage overlap between repertoires was calculated by dividing the number of shared unique clonotypes by the size of the smaller repertoire. Three approaches were used to assess repertoire richness: RTK rarefaction, the Chao1 estimator, and Recon v2.1 estimates of unobserved clonotypes. Generation probabilities for all TCRbeta clonotypes obtained by the gDNA method from several donors were computed using OLGA. This is the immuneACCESS table as TCRdb keeps it, with only in-frame sequences that have V and J called. A part of the clones is gone; compared with another copy, unresolved V genes explain less than half, and the rest is unexplained. Clone size and V and J calls were adopted from that table, with D and trimming inferred from the DNA. The table for this sample lists about 640,000 clones; about three quarters of them were counted only once. The ten most abundant clones make up approximately 1.8% of the sample.

The source material was memory CD4+ T cells sorted from blood. Read against the paper, the sample's cell subset or site label means: CD45RA-negative fraction. The sequence was collected from a woman in her 30s in good health.

The nucleotide sequence is given as TGTGCCAGCAGCCCCCAAGCGGACTACTACAATGAGCAGTTCTTC. This codes for CASSPQADYYNEQFF. The chain joins TRBV7-6 to TRBJ2-1; the D gene is perhaps TRBD2, from 6 matching bases. According to the germline V gene, CDR1 reads SGHVS and CDR2 reads FNYEAQ. The CDR3 starts with the cysteine, ends with the phenylalanine, and has 15 residues. The only DNA kept is the CDR3, 45 bases in frame from the first base. V loses 5 bases, J loses 3 bases, and the germline ends lie 14 bases apart.